This T cell receptor (beta chain) came from a study of blood T cells in healthy people across ages (dated by TCRdb to between 2014 and 2016). Regarding the study in general: Template switching captured roughly one uniquely barcoded TCR beta cDNA molecule per two T cells in model experiments. Using deep sequencing normalized with unique cDNA molecular identifiers, the study measured how TCR beta repertoire diversity changes with age. To avoid experimental bias, donors of different ages were distributed randomly across sequencing lanes. Four age groups were formed from the donors: young (average about 17 years), middle-aged (around 40), aged (approximately 60) and long-lived (82). The study analyzed two additional independent replicas of 1 million unique cDNA reads from the same blood draw for two donors, one aged 18 to 30 and one aged 80 or older.

From the cysteine through the phenylalanine, the CDR3 covers 13 amino acids. The DNA shown is the 39-base CDR3, in frame from base 1. V gives up 3 bases and J gives up 6 bases, and the segment between their germline ends measures 9 bases. Based on the germline V gene, the CDR1 and CDR2 sequences are SGHDT and YYEEEE. Library generation was performed with 5' RACE. Sequencing used an Illumina HiSeq 2500. The second PCR ran for roughly 7 to 12 cycles and used a J-beta primer mix along with a sample-barcoded 5' primer. A unique molecular identifier was introduced onto each TCR beta cDNA molecule by a template-switch 5' adaptor carrying 12 random nucleotides. At least 2.5 million CDR3-containing paired-end reads were obtained from each sample. First-strand cDNA synthesis was performed from all RNA using the Mint cDNA synthesis kit, with priming by a TRBC-specific oligonucleotide. All cDNA was treated with uracil-DNA glycosylase and then went through a first 18-cycle PCR with the universal primers M1SS and BC2_uni_R. The original methods were these. Normalization of each sample was performed by random selection of 1 million high-quality reads, each carrying a distinct molecular identifier. Instead of being binned into consensus sequences, reads with shared molecular identifiers were discarded. MiTCR, run with a Q25 quality threshold and the strictest error-elimination algorithm, handled CDR3 identification, clonotype clustering and error correction. A nonparametric unseen species model with Euler transformation was used to estimate a lower bound on total TCR beta diversity. TCRdb reran the public reads through fastp at Q25 and MiXCR, keeping productive beta chains. One record per CDR3 amino acid sequence lists the most common genes and DNA. It is TCRdb's table, rather than the study itself, that gives the V and J calls and clone size. The sample table holds around 1,700,000 distinct CDR3 sequences, of which 25% to 30% were seen once. The top ten hold roughly 8% of the sample.

Points on this clonotype: The antigen it binds to is not known. Base qualities were left out, and no much larger clone turns up one base away.

The approximately 39 donors, aged 6 to 90 years, were systemically healthy Caucasian individuals from Russia. Each donor gave ten milliliters of peripheral blood, collected into EDTA-treated Vacutainer tubes. Ficoll-Paque density-gradient centrifugation was used to isolate PBMCs, with at least 7 million per sample. Trizol reagent was used to extract total RNA from PBMCs, with at least 6 micrograms per sample. Naive CD45RAhigh/CD27high T cell percentages were measured by flow cytometry on a PBMC aliquot from every donor. Overall study outcomes, separate from this receptor: Total diversity estimates from one million sequenced T cells were considered lower bounds and underestimates. A strong correlation was found between observed TCR beta diversity and the percentage of naive T cells measured by flow cytometry. The CMV infection status of donors was not known, potentially confounding age-related changes in expanded clonotypes. Observed TCR beta diversity per million T cells fell roughly linearly with age, and a significant reduction was already apparent by age approximately 41. Because profiling used bulk unsorted PBMCs, naive and antigen-experienced compartments could not be compared conclusively. The long-lived group showed more naive CD4+ T cells, fewer expanded clones and increased TCR diversity than the aged group, suggesting age selection.

This clonotype was obtained from a woman aged 25 to 39 in good health. This chain joins TRBV5-6 to TRBJ2-2; the D assignment is uncertain and may be TRBD1 or TRBD2, with 5 bases supporting each. The sequencing input was blood. The DNA sequence is TGTGCCAGCAGCTACGGGGCCCCCGGGGAGCTGTTTTTT. The translation is CASSYGAPGELFF.